This TCR beta chain came from a study of cytomegalovirus exposure and HLA in healthy donors. PCR involved 60 Vbeta and 13 Jbeta primers. TCRdb's table, derived via immunoSEQ multiplex PCR, lists solely in-frame clones and lacks some. The sample lists approximately 110,000 clones; about 76% were seen once. Notes on this clone: Its antigen remains unidentified.

The germline V gene encodes CDR1 SGHKS and CDR2 YYEKEE (reference sequence). The CDR3 length is 14 residues. Trimming removed 2 bases from V and 3 bases from J; junction bases left unmatched: 2. Study-level results: Published work reported that the classifier diagnosed cytomegalovirus status with high specificity and sensitivity. TRBV6-2, TRBV6-3 and some other V segments were unresolvable in 87-base-pair reads. Later work showed greater clonal expansion in HLA-associated TCR beta chains than in equally common others.

V gene TRBV5-5 combines with J gene TRBJ2-5, with 9 bases lining up with TRBD1. This TCR was sampled from a man aged 40-50 years in good health and CMV-seronegative. Sequenced sample: PBMCs. The CDR3 loop is CASSFRTGEETQYF. The CDR3 bases are TGTGCCAGCAGCTTTAGGACAGGGGAAGAGACCCAGTACTTC. Supplemented by reference TRBV5-5 and TRBJ2-5, the full variable domain reads DAGVTQSPTHLIKTRGQQVTLRCSPISGHKSVSWYQQVLGQGPQFIFQYYEKEERGRGNFPDRFSARQFPNYSSELNVNALLLGDSALYLCASSFRTGEETQYFGPGTRLLVL.